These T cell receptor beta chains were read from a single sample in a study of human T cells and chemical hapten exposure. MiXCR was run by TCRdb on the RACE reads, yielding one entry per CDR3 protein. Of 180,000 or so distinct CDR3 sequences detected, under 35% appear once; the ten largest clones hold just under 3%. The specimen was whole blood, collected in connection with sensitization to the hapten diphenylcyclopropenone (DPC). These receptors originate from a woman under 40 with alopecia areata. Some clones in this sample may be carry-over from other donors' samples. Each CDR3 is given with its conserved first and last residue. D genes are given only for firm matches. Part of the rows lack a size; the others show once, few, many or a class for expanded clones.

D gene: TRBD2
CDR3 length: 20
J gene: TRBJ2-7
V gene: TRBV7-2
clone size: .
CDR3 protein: CASSLLIAGAWRGGSYEQYF
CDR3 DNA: TGTGCCAGCAGCTTATTGATTGCGGGAGCGTGGCGGGGGGGATCCTACGAGCAGTACTTC

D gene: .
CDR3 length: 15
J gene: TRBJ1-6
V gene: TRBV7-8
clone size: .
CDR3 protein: CASRRLRDGNSPLHF
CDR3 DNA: TGTGCCAGCAGACGCCTTCGGGACGGCAATTCACCCCTCCACTTT

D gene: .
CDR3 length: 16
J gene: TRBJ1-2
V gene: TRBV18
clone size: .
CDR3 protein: CASSPVESGEWYGYTF
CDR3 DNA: TGTGCCAGCTCACCGGTTGAGTCAGGGGAGTGGTATGGCTACACCTTC

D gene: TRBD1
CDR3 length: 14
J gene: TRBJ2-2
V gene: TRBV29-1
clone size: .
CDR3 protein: CSVGQGVVTGELFF
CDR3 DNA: TGCAGCGTTGGACAGGGGGTCGTCACCGGGGAGCTGTTTTTT

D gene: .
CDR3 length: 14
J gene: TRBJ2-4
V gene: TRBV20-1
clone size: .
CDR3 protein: CSARGGGSTNIQYF
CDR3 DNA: TGCAGTGCTAGAGGAGGGGGGTCAACAAACATTCAGTACTTC

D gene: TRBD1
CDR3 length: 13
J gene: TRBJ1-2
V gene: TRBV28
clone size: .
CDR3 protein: CATRTGNSYGYTF
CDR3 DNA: TGTGCCACAAGGACAGGGAACAGCTATGGCTACACCTTC

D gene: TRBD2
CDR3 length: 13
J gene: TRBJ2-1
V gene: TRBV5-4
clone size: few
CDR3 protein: CATGRSGSDEQFF
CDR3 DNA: TGTGCCACCGGCCGTAGCGGGAGCGATGAGCAGTTCTTC

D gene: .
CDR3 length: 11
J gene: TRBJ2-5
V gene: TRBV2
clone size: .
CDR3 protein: CASKYQETQYF
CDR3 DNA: TGTGCCAGCAAGTACCAAGAGACCCAGTACTTC

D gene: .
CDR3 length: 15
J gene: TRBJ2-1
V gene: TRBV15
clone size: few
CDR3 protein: CATSRDPGLYNEQFF
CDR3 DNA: TGTGCCACCAGCAGAGATCCGGGTCTCTACAATGAGCAGTTCTTC

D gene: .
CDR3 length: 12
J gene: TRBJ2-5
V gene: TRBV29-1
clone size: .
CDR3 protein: CSVGPAQETQYF
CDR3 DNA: TGCAGCGTTGGTCCGGCCCAAGAGACCCAGTACTTC

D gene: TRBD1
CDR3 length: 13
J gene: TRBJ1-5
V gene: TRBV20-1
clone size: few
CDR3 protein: CSATGQEHQPQHF
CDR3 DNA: TGCAGTGCTACCGGACAGGAACATCAGCCCCAGCATTTT

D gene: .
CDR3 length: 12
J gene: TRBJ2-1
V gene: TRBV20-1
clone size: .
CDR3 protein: CSAIDEGNEQFF
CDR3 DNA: TGCAGTGCTATCGATGAAGGCAATGAGCAGTTCTTC

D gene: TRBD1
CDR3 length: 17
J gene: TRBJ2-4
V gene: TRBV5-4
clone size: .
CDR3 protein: CASSLGGQGAAKNIQYF
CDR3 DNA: TGTGCCAGCAGCTTGGGAGGACAGGGGGCGGCCAAAAACATTCAGTACTTC

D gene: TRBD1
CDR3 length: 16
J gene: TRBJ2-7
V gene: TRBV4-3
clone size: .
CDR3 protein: CASSQDWAGQAYEQYF
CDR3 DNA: TGCGCCAGCAGCCAAGATTGGGCCGGACAGGCCTACGAGCAGTACTTC

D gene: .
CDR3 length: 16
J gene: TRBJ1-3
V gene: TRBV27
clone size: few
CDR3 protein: CASSPLGRARGNTIYF
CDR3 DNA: TGTGCCAGCAGTCCCCTAGGCAGGGCGCGAGGAAACACCATATATTTT

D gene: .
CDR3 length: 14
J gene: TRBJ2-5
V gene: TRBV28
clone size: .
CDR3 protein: CASRSREGGETQYF
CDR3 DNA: TGTGCCAGCAGATCCCGCGAGGGCGGGGAGACCCAGTACTTC

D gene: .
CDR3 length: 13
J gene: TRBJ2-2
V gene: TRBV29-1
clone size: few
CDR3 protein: CSVEWENTGELFF
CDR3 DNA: TGCAGCGTTGAATGGGAGAACACCGGGGAGCTGTTTTTT

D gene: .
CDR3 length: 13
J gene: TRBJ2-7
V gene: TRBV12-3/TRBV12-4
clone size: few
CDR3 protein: CASSFTSSYEQYF
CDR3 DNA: TGTGCCAGCAGTTTCACCAGCTCCTACGAGCAGTACTTC

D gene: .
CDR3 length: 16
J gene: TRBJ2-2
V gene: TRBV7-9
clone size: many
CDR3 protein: CASSMDSDGSTGELFF
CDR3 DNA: TGTGCCAGCAGCATGGATAGTGACGGGAGCACCGGGGAGCTGTTTTTT

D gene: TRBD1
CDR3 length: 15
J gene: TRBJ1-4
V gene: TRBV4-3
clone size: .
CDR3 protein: CASSQGGQGREKLFF
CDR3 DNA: TGCGCCAGCAGCCAAGGGGGACAGGGCCGCGAAAAACTGTTTTTT

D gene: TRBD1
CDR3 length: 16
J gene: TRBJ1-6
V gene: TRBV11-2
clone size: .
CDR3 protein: CASSSRGQGDNSPLHF
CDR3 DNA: TGTGCCAGCAGCTCTAGAGGACAGGGGGATAATTCACCCCTCCACTTT

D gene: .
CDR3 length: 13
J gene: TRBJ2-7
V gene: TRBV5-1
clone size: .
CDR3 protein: CASSLDGSYEQYF
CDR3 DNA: TGCGCCAGCAGCTTAGACGGAAGCTACGAGCAGTACTTC

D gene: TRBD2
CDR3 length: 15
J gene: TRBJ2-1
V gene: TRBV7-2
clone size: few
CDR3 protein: CASSLRLRLAESLFF
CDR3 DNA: TGTGCCAGCAGCTTACGTTTGAGACTAGCGGAATCCCTGTTCTTC

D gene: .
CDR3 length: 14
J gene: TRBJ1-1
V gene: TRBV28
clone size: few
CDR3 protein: CASSLWGAMAEAFF
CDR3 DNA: TGTGCCAGCAGTTTATGGGGGGCCATGGCTGAAGCTTTCTTT

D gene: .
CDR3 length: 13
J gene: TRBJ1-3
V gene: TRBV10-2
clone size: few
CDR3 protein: CASSESGGNTIYF
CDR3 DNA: TGCGCCAGCAGTGAGTCTGGTGGAAACACCATATATTTT

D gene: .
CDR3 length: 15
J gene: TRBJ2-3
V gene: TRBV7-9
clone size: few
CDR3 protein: CASSLPLTSTDTQYF
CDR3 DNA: TGTGCCAGCAGCCTCCCACTAACTAGCACAGATACGCAGTATTTT

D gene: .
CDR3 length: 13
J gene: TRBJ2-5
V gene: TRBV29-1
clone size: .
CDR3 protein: CSARQSPGETQYF
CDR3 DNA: TGCAGCGCCAGACAGTCTCCTGGTGAGACCCAGTACTTC

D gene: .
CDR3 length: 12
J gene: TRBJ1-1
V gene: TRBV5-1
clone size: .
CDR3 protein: CASSAGGAEAFF
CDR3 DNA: TGCGCCAGCAGCGCGGGGGGAGCTGAAGCTTTCTTT

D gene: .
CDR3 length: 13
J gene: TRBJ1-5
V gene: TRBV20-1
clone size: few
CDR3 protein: CSASGGGNQPQHF
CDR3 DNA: TGCAGTGCTAGTGGCGGTGGCAATCAGCCCCAGCATTTT

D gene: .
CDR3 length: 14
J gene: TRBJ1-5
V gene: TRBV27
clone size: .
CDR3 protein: CASNPAYSNQPQHF
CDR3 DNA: TGTGCCAGCAACCCAGCTTATAGCAATCAGCCCCAGCATTTT

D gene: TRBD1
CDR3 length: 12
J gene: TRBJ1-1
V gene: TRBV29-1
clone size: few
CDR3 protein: CSVHRGNTEAFF
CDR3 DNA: TGCAGCGTTCACAGGGGGAACACTGAAGCTTTCTTT

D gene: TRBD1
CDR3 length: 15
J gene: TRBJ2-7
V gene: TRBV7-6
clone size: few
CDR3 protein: CASSGIRDSFSEQYF
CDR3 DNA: TGTGCCAGCAGCGGGATCCGGGACAGCTTCTCCGAGCAGTACTTC

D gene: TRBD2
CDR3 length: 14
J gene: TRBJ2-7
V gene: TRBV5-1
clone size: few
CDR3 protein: CASSLIAGGYEQYF
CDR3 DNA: TGCGCCAGCAGCCTGATAGCGGGGGGCTACGAGCAGTACTTC

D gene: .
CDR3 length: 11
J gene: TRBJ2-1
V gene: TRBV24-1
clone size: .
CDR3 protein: CATSDMDEQFF
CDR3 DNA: TGTGCCACCAGTGATATGGATGAGCAGTTCTTC

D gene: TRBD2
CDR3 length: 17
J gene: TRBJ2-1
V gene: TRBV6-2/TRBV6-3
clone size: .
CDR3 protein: CASSYAGVAGTPVRQFF
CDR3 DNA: TGTGCCAGCAGTTACGCTGGGGTAGCGGGAACTCCGGTCAGGCAGTTCTTC

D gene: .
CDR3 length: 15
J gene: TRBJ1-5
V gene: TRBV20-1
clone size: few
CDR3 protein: CSARVTTAGNQPQHF
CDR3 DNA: TGCAGTGCTAGAGTGACTACAGCCGGGAATCAGCCCCAGCATTTT

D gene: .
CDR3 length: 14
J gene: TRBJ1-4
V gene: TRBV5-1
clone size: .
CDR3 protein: CASSGGTKGEKLFF
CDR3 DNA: TGCGCCAGCAGCGGAGGGACCAAAGGCGAAAAACTGTTTTTT

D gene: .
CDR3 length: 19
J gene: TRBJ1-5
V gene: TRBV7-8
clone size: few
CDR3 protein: CASSLGREFGDLGNQPQHF
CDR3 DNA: TGTGCCAGCAGCTTAGGTAGGGAATTTGGGGATTTAGGCAATCAGCCCCAGCATTTT

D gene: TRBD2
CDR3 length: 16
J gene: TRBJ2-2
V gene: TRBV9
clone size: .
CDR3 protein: CASSSRLAGDTGELFF
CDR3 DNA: TGTGCCAGCAGCTCACGACTAGCGGGAGACACCGGGGAGCTGTTTTTT

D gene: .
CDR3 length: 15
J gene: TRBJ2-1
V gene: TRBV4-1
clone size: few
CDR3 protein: CASSQEVLVPNEQFF
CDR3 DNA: TGCGCCAGCAGCCAAGAGGTTCTGGTGCCCAATGAGCAGTTCTTC

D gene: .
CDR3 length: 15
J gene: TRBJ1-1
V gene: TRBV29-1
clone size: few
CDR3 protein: CSVVGQGHLNTEAFF
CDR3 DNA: TGCAGCGTTGTAGGGCAGGGACACCTGAACACTGAAGCTTTCTTT

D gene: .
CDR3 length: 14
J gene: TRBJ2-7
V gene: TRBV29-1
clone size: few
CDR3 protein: CSVDPGEGSYEQYF
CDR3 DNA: TGCAGCGTTGATCCGGGAGAGGGGAGTTACGAGCAGTACTTC

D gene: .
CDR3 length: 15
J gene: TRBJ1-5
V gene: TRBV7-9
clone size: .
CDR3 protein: CASSRDGQANQPQHF
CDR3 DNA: TGTGCCAGCAGTCGCGATGGGCAGGCTAATCAGCCCCAGCATTTT

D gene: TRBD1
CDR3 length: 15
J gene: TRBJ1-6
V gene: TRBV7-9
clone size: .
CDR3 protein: CASSLGTGYHSPLHF
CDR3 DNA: TGTGCCAGCAGCTTGGGGACAGGGTATCATTCACCCCTCCACTTT

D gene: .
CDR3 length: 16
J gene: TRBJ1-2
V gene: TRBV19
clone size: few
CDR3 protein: CASTSLQRGTNYGYTF
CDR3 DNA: TGTGCCAGTACCTCTCTACAAAGGGGGACTAACTATGGCTACACCTTC

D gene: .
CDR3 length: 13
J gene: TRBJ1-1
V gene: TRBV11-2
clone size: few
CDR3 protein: CASSLGYLKGGFF
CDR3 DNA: TGTGCCAGCAGCTTAGGTTACCTAAAAGGGGGTTTCTTT

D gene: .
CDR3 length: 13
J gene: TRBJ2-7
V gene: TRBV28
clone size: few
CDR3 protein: CASSFLGSYEQYF
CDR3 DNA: TGTGCCAGCAGTTTCTTAGGGTCCTACGAGCAGTACTTC

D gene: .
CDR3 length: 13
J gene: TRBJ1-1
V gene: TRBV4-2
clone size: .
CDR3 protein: CASSPVLGTEAFF
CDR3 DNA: TGTGCCAGCAGCCCCGTTCTGGGCACTGAAGCTTTCTTT

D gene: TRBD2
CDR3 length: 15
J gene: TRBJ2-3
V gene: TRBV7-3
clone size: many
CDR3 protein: CASSVLAGVTDTQYF
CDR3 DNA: TGTGCCAGCAGCGTACTAGCGGGGGTCACAGATACGCAGTATTTT

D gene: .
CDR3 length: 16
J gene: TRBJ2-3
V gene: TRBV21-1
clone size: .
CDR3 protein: CASSKTKGRGQDTQYF
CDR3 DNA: TGTGCCAGCAGCAAAACAAAGGGTCGGGGGCAAGATACGCAGTATTTT